This TCR beta chain came from a study of shared clonotypes between healthy human individuals. Study-wide findings and caveats: Blood alone was sampled, and tissue repertoires likely differ.

The repertoire was sequenced with immunoSEQ multiplex PCR; TCRdb's copy has only in-frame clones and lacks some. The sample has millions of clones; around 94% are singletons. The length of the CDR3 is 14 residues. Trimming at V came to 8 bases and at J to 4 bases, leaving 4 bases not matched to a gene. CDR1 SNHLY and CDR2 FYNNEI come from the germline V gene. Concerning this clone: Its specificity is not known.

Sequenced input: naive CD4+ T cells sorted from blood. Subset noted: CD45RA+ positively selected. The sequence was obtained from a man in his late teens or twenties in good health. This chain uses TRBV2 with TRBJ2-2; 10 positions agree with TRBD2. The CDR3 DNA reads as TGTGCCAGCTCGGCTAGCGGGGGCACCGGGGAGCTGTTTTTT. This gives the protein CASSASGGTGELFF.